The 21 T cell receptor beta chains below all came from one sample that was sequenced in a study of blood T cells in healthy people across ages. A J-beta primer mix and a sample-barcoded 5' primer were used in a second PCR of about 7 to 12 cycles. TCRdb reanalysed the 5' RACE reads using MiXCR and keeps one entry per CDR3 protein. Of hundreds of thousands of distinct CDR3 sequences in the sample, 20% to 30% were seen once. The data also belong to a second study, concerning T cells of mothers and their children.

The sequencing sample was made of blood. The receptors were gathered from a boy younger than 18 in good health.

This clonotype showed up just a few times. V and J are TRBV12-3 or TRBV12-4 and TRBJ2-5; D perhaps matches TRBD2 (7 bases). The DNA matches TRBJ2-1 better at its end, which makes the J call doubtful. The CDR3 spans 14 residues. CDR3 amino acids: CASSTNREGNEQFF. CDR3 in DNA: TGTGCCAGCAGTACTAACAGGGAGGGGAATGAGCAGTTCTTC.

CDR3 coding DNA: TGTGCCAGCAGTTTGGGGGAGGGGAAACCCGAGCAGTACTTC. Amino acid sequence: CASSLGEGKPEQYF. This chain links TRBV12-3 or TRBV12-4 with TRBJ2-7; TRBD2 matches at 7 bases. With V trimmed by 3 bases and J by 6 bases, 8 bases remained unmatched. This CDR3 region has 14 residues.

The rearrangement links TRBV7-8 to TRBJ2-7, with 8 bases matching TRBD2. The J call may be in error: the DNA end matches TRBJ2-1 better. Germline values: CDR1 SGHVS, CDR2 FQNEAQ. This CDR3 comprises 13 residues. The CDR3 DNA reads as TGTGCCAGCAGCCCAGCGGGGGACAATGAGCAGTTCTTC. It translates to CASSPAGDNEQFF.

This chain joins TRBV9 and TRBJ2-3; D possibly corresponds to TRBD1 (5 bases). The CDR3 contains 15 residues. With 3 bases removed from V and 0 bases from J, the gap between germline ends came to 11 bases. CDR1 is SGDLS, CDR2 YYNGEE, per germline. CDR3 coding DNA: TGTGCCAGCAGCGAGACAGAATTAAGCACAGATACGCAGTATTTT. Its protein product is CASSETELSTDTQYF.

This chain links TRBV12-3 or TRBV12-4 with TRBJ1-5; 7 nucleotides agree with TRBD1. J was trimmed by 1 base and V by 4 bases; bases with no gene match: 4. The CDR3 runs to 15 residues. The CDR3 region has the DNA TGTGCCAGCAGTTCAGGGGGACGGAGCAATCAGCCCCAGCATTTT. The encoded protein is CASSSGGRSNQPQHF.

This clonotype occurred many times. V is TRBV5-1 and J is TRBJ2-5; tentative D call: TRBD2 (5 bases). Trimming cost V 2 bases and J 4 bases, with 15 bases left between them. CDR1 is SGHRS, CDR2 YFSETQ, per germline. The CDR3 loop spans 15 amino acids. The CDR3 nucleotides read TGCGCCAGCAGCTTAGCTCCCGGGGAAGGAGAGACCCAGTACTTC. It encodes CASSLAPGEGETQYF.

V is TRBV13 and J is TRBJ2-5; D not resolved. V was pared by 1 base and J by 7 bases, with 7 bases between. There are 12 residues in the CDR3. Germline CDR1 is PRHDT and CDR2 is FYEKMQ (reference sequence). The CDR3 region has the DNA TGTGCCAGCAGCTTAGAACTCGGGACCCAGTACTTC. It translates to CASSLELGTQYF.

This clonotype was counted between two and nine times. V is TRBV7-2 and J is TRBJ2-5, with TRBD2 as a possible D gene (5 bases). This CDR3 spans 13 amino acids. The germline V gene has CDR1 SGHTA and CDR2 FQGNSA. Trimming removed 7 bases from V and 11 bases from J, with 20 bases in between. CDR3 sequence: CASTKESGVEQYF. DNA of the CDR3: TGTGCCAGCACCAAAGAATCCGGGGTTGAGCAGTACTTC. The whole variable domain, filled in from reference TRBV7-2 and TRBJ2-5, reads GAGVSQSPSNKVTEKGKDVELRCDPISGHTALYWYRQSLGQGLEFLIYFQGNSAPDKSGLPSDRFSAERTGGSVSTLTIQRTQQEDSAVYLCASTKESGVEQYFGPGTRLLVL.

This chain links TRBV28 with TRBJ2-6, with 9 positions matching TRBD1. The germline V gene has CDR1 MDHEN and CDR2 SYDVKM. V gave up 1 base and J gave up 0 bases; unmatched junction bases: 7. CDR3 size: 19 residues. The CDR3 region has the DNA TGTGCCAGCAGTTTATATGGAGGGACAGGGTTCTCTGGGGCCAACGTCCTGACTTTC. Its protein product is CASSLYGGTGFSGANVLTF.

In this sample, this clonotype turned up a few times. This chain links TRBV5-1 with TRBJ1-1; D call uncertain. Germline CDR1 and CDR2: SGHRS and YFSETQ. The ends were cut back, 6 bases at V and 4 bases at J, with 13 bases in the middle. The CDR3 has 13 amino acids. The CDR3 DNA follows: TGCGCCAGCACCACGAATCCAGGCACTGAAGCTTTCTTT. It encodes CASTTNPGTEAFF.

The CDR3 DNA reads as TGCAGCGGGGGGAAAGCCGCACCCGATACGCAGTATTTT. It is translated as CSGGKAAPDTQYF. This chain connects TRBV29-1 to TRBJ2-3; D tentatively fits TRBD1 or TRBD2 (5 bases each). This CDR3 has 13 amino acids. CDR1 SQVTM and CDR2 ANQGSEA come from the germline V gene. V dropped 7 bases and J dropped 6 bases, with 17 bases sitting between them.

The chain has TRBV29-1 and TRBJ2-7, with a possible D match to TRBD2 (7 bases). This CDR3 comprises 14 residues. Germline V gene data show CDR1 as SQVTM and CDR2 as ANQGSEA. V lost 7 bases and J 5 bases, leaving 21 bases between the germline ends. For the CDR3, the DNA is TGCAGCGGGAAGAGGCGGGGGCGCGAAAACGAGCAGTACTTC. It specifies CSGKRRGRENEQYF.

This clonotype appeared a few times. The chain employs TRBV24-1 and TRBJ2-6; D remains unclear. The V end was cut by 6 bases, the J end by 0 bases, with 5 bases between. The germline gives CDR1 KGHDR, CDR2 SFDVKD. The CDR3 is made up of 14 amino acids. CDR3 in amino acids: CATSRGSGANVLTF. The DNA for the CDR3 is TGTGCCACCAGTCGCGGCTCTGGGGCCAACGTCCTGACTTTC.

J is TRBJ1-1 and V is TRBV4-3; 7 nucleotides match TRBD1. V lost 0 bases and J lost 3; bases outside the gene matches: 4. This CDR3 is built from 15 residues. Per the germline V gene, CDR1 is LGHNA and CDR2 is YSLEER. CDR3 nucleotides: TGCGCCAGCAGCCAAGAACGAGGGGGCCACACTGAAGCTTTCTTT. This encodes CASSQERGGHTEAFF.

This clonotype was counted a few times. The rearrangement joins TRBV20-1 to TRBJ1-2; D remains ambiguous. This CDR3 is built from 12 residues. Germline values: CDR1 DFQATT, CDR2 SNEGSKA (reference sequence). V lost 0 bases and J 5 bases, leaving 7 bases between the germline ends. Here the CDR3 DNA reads TGCAGTGCTAGAGAGGATCGTTATGGCTACACCTTC. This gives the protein CSAREDRYGYTF.

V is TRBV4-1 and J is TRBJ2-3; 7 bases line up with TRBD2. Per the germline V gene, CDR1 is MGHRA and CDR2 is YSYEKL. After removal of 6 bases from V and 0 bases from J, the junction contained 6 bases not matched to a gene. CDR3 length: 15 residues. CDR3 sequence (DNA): TGCGCCAGCAGGGGCATAGCGGGCAGCACAGATACGCAGTATTTT. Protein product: CASRGIAGSTDTQYF.

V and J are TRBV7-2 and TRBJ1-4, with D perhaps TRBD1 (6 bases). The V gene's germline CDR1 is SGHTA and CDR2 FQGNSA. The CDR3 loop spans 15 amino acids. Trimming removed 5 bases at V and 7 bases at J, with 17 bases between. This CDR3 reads CASSDQQGGGEKLFF. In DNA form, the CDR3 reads TGTGCCAGCAGCGACCAACAGGGAGGCGGTGAAAAACTGTTTTTT.

CDR3: CASSIAGNEQFF. The CDR3 nucleotides read TGTGCCAGCAGTATAGCGGGCAATGAGCAGTTCTTC. The chain recombines TRBV28 with TRBJ2-1; 7 bases are a match to TRBD2. Per the germline V gene, CDR1 is MDHEN and CDR2 is SYDVKM. The trim removed 5 bases at V and 6 bases at J, leaving 1 base unmatched. The CDR3 is made up of 12 amino acids.

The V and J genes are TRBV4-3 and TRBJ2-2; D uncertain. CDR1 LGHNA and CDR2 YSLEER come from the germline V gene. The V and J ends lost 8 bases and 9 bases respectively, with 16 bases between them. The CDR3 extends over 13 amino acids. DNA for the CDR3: TGCGCCAGCTCCAGGACGCCCAGCAGGGAGCTGTTTTTT. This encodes CASSRTPSRELFF.

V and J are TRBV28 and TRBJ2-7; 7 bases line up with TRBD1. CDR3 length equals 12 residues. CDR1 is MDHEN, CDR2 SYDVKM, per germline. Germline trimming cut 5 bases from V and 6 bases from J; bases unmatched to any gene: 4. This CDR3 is CASSTYRGEQYF. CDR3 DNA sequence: TGTGCCAGCAGTACCTACAGGGGCGAGCAGTACTTC.

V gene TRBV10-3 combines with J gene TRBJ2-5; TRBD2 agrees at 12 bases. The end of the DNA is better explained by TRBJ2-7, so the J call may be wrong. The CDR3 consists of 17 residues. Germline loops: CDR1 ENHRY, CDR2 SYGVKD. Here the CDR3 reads CAISGLAGGLKLDEQYF. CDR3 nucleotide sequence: TGTGCCATCAGTGGCCTAGCGGGAGGGCTGAAGCTGGACGAGCAGTACTTC.